This TCR beta chain was identified in a study of technical replicates of blood from a few donors. Sequencing used immunoSEQ multiplex PCR; TCRdb keeps in-frame clones, though not all of them. The sample lists around 92,000 clones, roughly 96% occurring once. The origin of this receptor is a human donor in good health. Material for sequencing was T cells isolated from PBMCs.

The CDR3 bases are TGTGCCAGCAGCTTCTCTCTTCTACGTGGAAACACCATATATTTT. The encoded protein is CASSFSLLRGNTIYF. The chain links TRBV11-3 to TRBJ1-3; D is uncertain. Germline loops: CDR1 SGHNT, CDR2 YENEEA. The CDR3 is 15 residues long. V was clipped by 3 bases and J by 3 bases, with 12 bases between them.